The 9 T cell receptor beta chains below were found in one sample sequenced in a study of T cell responses to AZD1222 COVID-19 vaccine. TCRdb keeps only in-frame clones here, not all; method: immunoSEQ multiplex PCR. Of some 120,000 clones listed, 80% to 90% are singletons. The sequences come from peripheral blood, collected on day 0 of AZD1222 vaccination. These receptors came from an adult in good health.

The rearrangement joins TRBV10-3 to TRBJ1-2, with a possible D match to TRBD1 (5 bases). Trimming stripped 6 bases from V and 7 bases from J, with 15 bases between. The CDR3 is 13 amino acids. Germline assignment: CDR1 ENHRY and CDR2 SYGVKD. CDR3 in DNA: TGTGCCATCAGAGGCAGCGGGGGACTTGGCTACACCTTC. Translating it yields CAIRGSGGLGYTF.

CDR3 DNA sequence: TGTGCCAGCAGCCCCGGATTTGGAAACACCATATATTTT. This translates into CASSPGFGNTIYF. The chain has TRBV11-3 and TRBJ1-3; D gene uncertain. Per the germline V gene, CDR1 is SGHNT and CDR2 is YENEEA. Trimming took 5 bases from V and 3 from J, leaving 8 bases between them. The CDR3 totals 13 residues.

The V and J genes are TRBV2 and TRBJ1-2; D uncertain. Trimming cost V 8 bases and J 3 bases, with 10 bases left between them. This CDR3 comprises 12 residues. The germline gives CDR1 SNHLY, CDR2 FYNNEI. The chain's CDR3 is CASGAQDYGYTF. CDR3 DNA: TGTGCCAGCGGTGCTCAGGACTATGGCTACACCTTC.

The chain uses TRBV11-2 and TRBJ2-3, with 10 bases lining up with TRBD2. Germline V CDR1 and CDR2: SGHAT, FQNNGV. J gave up 1 base and V 0 bases, and 1 base lay outside the gene matches. This CDR3 comprises 16 residues. CDR3: CASSLDLAGGTDTQYF. The CDR3 DNA follows: TGTGCCAGCAGCTTAGATCTAGCGGGGGGCACAGATACGCAGTATTTT. Combining the CDR3 with reference TRBV11-2 and TRBJ2-3 gives the whole variable domain EAGVAQSPRYKIIEKRQSVAFWCNPISGHATLYWYQQILGQGPKLLIQFQNNGVVDDSQLPKDRFSAERLKGVDSTLKIQPAKLEDSAVYLCASSLDLAGGTDTQYFGPGTRLTVL.

Many counts were recorded for this clone. V is TRBV11-3 and J is TRBJ2-7, with 7 nucleotides matching TRBD1. The CDR3 covers 14 residues. Per germline, CDR1 SGHNT and CDR2 YENEEA. V shed 5 bases, J shed 0 bases, and the junction held 4 bases outside the gene matches. This CDR3 reads CASSAGTDSYEQYF. The CDR3 region has the DNA TGTGCCAGCAGCGCCGGGACAGACTCCTACGAGCAGTACTTC.

This clone was counted a single time. The chain uses TRBV28 and TRBJ2-2; no reliable D call. The CDR3 has 14 residues. Trimming took off 7 bases at V and 6 bases at J, with 15 bases between the two ends. From germline, CDR1 is MDHEN and CDR2 SYDVKM. The CDR3 DNA sequence: TGTGCCAGCATAAAGGGTCGGGTACCCGGGGAGCTGTTTTTT. It is translated as CASIKGRVPGELFF. Full variable domain (outside the CDR3, taken from reference TRBV28 and TRBJ2-2): DVKVTQSSRYLVKRTGEKVFLECVQDMDHENMFWYRQDPGLGLRLIYFSYDVKMKEKGDIPEGYSVSREKKERFSLILESASTNQTSMYLCASIKGRVPGELFFGEGSRLTVL.

The rearrangement uses TRBV19 and TRBJ2-7; 8 bases line up with TRBD2. This CDR3 is 16 amino acids long. V trimming: 3 bases; J trimming: 2 bases; junction bases outside the gene matches: 9. Germline lookup yields CDR1 LNHDA and CDR2 SQIVND (reference sequence). CDR3 bases: TGTGCCAGTAGTATCACCGGGACTAGGAGTGCCTACGAGCAGTACTTC. Translating it yields CASSITGTRSAYEQYF.

The CDR3 bases are TGTGCCAGCAGTTCGGGAGAGACCCAGTACTTC. This codes for CASSSGETQYF. The V and J genes are TRBV11-3 and TRBJ2-5; no clear D gene. CDR1 is SGHNT and CDR2 is YENEEA in the germline V gene. V lost 6 bases and J 4 bases, leaving 6 bases between the germline ends. The CDR3 length is 11 residues.

The chain recombines TRBV24-1 with TRBJ2-7; 7 bases line up with TRBD2. The V gene end was trimmed by 3 bases and the J gene end by 0 bases; junction bases not matched to a gene: 4. CDR1 is KGHDR and CDR2 is SFDVKD in the germline V gene. The CDR3 consists of 15 residues. The CDR3 DNA sequence: TGTGCCACCAGTGATCCAAGCGGGAACTCCTACGAGCAGTACTTC. It encodes CATSDPSGNSYEQYF.